This TCR beta chain stems from a study of OX40 agonist ivuxolimab in advanced cancers. Study in general: The diagnoses of dose-escalation patients were hepatocellular carcinoma, melanoma, renal cell or head and neck cancer.

Data came from immunoSEQ multiplex PCR; TCRdb stores just in-frame clones and leaves some out. The data hold approximately 64,000 clones, with 80% to 90% observed a single time. CDR1 is SQVTM, CDR2 ANQGSEA, per germline. This CDR3 contains 10 residues. With 7 bases removed from V and 7 bases from J, the gap between germline ends came to 10 bases. The rearrangement links TRBV29-1 to TRBJ1-2; D uncertain. Sequenced here: CD4+ or CD8+ T cells sorted from blood, sampled in a trial of the OX40 agonist ivuxolimab. The receptor comes from an adult with an advanced solid tumor such as melanoma, head and neck, liver or kidney cancer. The CDR3 DNA reads TGCAGCGGAGGAGGAATTGGCTACACCTTC. This encodes CSGGGIGYTF.